The clone carrying this T cell receptor (beta chain) was recorded a few times. Its antigen is undetermined. CDR1 is MDHEN and CDR2 is SYDVKM in the germline V gene. V was clipped by 11 bases and J by 5 bases, with 15 bases between them. The CDR3 contains 13 residues. Every one of the donors was a Caucasian adult that lived in Nashville, Tennessee. This sample was taken from a study of shared clonotypes between healthy human individuals. Generated by immunoSEQ multiplex PCR, the TCRdb table keeps only in-frame clones and is missing some. Of roughly 1,000,000 clones in the sample, about 84% were seen once. Whole-study results and caveats: Clonotypes which were not shared had lower generation probabilities than clonotypes that all four donors shared. Even with large depth, rarefaction showed that sorted-subset sequencing was incomplete.

This clonotype was obtained from a man younger than 30 in good health. Some clones in this sample may be carry-over from other donors' samples. The rearrangement joins TRBV28 to TRBJ1-4; D gene unclear. The specimen was memory CD4+ T cells from PBMCs. Subset in this sample: CD45RA-negative fraction. The CDR3 reads CAGFPFVNEKLFF. The CDR3 DNA follows: TGTGCCGGGTTCCCTTTTGTGAATGAAAAACTGTTTTTT.